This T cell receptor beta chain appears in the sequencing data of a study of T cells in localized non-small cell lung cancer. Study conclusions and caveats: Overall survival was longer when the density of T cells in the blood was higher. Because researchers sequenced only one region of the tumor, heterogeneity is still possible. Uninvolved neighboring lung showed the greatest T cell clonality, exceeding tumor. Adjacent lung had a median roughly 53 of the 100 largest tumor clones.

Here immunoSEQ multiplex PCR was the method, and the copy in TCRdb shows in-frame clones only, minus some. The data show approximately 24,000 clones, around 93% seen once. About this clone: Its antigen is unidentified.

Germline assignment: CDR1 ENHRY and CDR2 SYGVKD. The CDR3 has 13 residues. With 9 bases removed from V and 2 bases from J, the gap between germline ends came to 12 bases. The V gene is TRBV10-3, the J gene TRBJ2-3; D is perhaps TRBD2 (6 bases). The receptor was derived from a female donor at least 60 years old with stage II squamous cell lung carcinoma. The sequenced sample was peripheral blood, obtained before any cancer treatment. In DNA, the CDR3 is TGTGCCATAGGGCGGGGAGCCACAGATACGCAGTATTTT. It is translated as CAIGRGATDTQYF.